The 27 T cell receptor beta chains below come from one sample, sequenced in a study of early T cells in non-severe SARS-CoV-2 infection. TCRdb redid the calling of the 5' RACE reads with MiXCR, one entry per CDR3 protein. The profile shows some 30,000 distinct CDR3 sequences, approximately 9.2% of them singletons. Sequenced: whole blood. The source of these receptors is an adult who was a healthcare worker with PCR-confirmed SARS-CoV-2 infection or an uninfected control (not recorded which).

This clonotype was seen at least ten times. V gene TRBV10-3 combines with J gene TRBJ2-6, with D perhaps TRBD1 (5 bases). V was shortened by 0 bases and J by 2 bases, with 14 bases between the two germline ends. This CDR3 contains 18 residues. Germline CDR1 is ENHRY and CDR2 is SYGVKD. The CDR3 coding sequence is TGTGCCATCAGTGAGTCAAACAGGATAAGGGCTGGGGCCAACGTCCTGACTTTC. It is translated as CAISESNRIRAGANVLTF.

The DNA for the CDR3 is TGTGCCAGCAGCCCCACCCGCCAGGGACAACATACGCAGTATTTT. Its protein product is CASSPTRQGQHTQYF. J is TRBJ2-3 and V is TRBV7-2; D may be TRBD1 (6 bases). V lost 5 bases to trimming and J lost 7 bases, with 19 bases between them. CDR1 and CDR2 (germline): SGHTA, FQGNSA. The CDR3 runs to 15 residues.

This clonotype was found a few times. The V gene is TRBV11-3, the J gene TRBJ2-5, with TRBD1 matching over 7 bases. The CDR3 loop spans 14 amino acids. V dropped 5 bases and J dropped 5; count of bases not matched to a gene: 8. Looked up from germline, CDR1 is SGHNT and CDR2 is YENEEA. For the CDR3, the DNA is TGTGCCAGCAGCCCATCGGGACAGACGGAGACCCAGTACTTC. Translating it yields CASSPSGQTETQYF.

This clonotype appeared many times. For the CDR3, the DNA is TGCAGTGCTAGAGATGCGGCCAGGGGGCAAAATCAGCCCCAGCATTTT. This sequence encodes CSARDAARGQNQPQHF. The genes are TRBV20-1 and TRBJ1-5; 8 nucleotides agree with TRBD1. V shed 0 bases and J 4 bases; nucleotides not matched to a gene: 8. The CDR3 contains 16 residues. The germline gives CDR1 DFQATT, CDR2 SNEGSKA (reference sequence).

This clonotype was seen at least ten times. The chain uses TRBV7-9 and TRBJ1-5; maybe TRBD1 (5 bases). The germline CDR1 and CDR2 sequences are SEHNR and FQNEAQ (reference sequence). The CDR3 loop spans 14 amino acids. The germline V and J ends were trimmed by 0 bases and 2 bases, with 5 bases remaining between them. CDR3 DNA sequence: TGTGCCAGCAGCTTAGCGACAGGCAATCAGCCCCAGCATTTT. It is translated as CASSLATGNQPQHF.

This clonotype occurred many times. This rearrangement joins TRBV18 to TRBJ1-5, with a possible D match to TRBD1 (5 bases). The CDR3 is 15 residues long. Trimming took off 3 bases at V and 5 bases at J, with 14 bases between the two ends. Per the germline V gene, CDR1 is KGHSH and CDR2 is LQKENI. Written as DNA, the CDR3 is TGTGCCAGCTCACCGGACAAGGGGAATTATCAGCCCCAGCATTTT. Amino acid sequence: CASSPDKGNYQPQHF. Full variable domain (remainder filled in from reference TRBV18 and TRBJ1-5): NAGVMQNPRHLVRRRGQEARLRCSPMKGHSHVYWYRQLPEEGLKFMVYLQKENIIDESGMPKERFSAEFPKEGPSILRIQQVVRGDSAAYFCASSPDKGNYQPQHFGDGTRLSIL.

The chain combines TRBV30 with TRBJ2-3; 7 bases align to TRBD1. The germline gives CDR1 GTSNPN, CDR2 SVGIG (reference sequence). V was pared by 1 base and J by 3 bases, with 10 bases of the junction left unmatched. The CDR3 spans 16 residues. The CDR3 nucleotides read TGTGCCTGGAGTGACCGCCGGGACAGTCTAACAGATACGCAGTATTTT. It translates to CAWSDRRDSLTDTQYF.

The rearrangement joins TRBV7-9 to TRBJ2-3; TRBD1 or TRBD2 may be the D gene (6 bases each). V was clipped by 5 bases and J by 4 bases, with 22 bases between them. The CDR3 loop spans 17 amino acids. Germline loops: CDR1 SEHNR, CDR2 FQNEAQ (reference sequence). CDR3 residues: CASSMEGGPGLADTQYF. Written as DNA, the CDR3 is TGTGCCAGCAGCATGGAGGGGGGCCCAGGGTTAGCAGATACGCAGTATTTT.

The table lists this clonotype with many counts. This sequence joins TRBV11-2 and TRBJ2-3; 7 nucleotides match TRBD2. The V and J ends lost 1 base and 4 bases, in that order; junction bases with no gene match: 17. The CDR3 sequence is 19 residues long. Germline CDR1 and CDR2: SGHAT and FQNNGV. Written as DNA, the CDR3 is TGTGCCAGCAGCTTAGGGGGCCCCGAGGCAGCGGGGAGATCAGATACGCAGTATTTT. Protein sequence: CASSLGGPEAAGRSDTQYF. The variable domain in full, completed from reference TRBV11-2 and TRBJ2-3, reads EAGVAQSPRYKIIEKRQSVAFWCNPISGHATLYWYQQILGQGPKLLIQFQNNGVVDDSQLPKDRFSAERLKGVDSTLKIQPAKLEDSAVYLCASSLGGPEAAGRSDTQYFGPGTRLTVL.

This clonotype was observed at least ten times. The chain uses TRBV4-1 and TRBJ2-1; 10 bases match TRBD2. The germline V gene encodes CDR1 MGHRA and CDR2 YSYEKL. The CDR3 runs to 15 residues. The V segment lost 8 bases and the J segment 7 bases; nucleotides outside the gene matches: 11. The DNA of the CDR3 is TGCGCCAGCTCCGATAGCGGGGGGTTGGGGAATGAGCAGTTCTTC. It is translated as CASSDSGGLGNEQFF.

This clonotype was counted many times. The J gene is TRBJ1-2, the V gene TRBV29-1; 8 bases agree with TRBD1. CDR3 size: 14 residues. V was pared by 6 bases and J by 5 bases, with 11 bases of the junction left unmatched. The germline gives CDR1 SQVTM, CDR2 ANQGSEA. The CDR3 DNA reads TGCAGCGTCGCCAAGGACAGGGAATGGTATGGCTACACCTTC. Its protein product is CSVAKDREWYGYTF.

This clonotype has at least ten counts. This chain joins TRBV7-8 and TRBJ1-5; 7 nucleotides agree with TRBD1. Unmatched junction bases numbered 15, after V lost 5 bases and J lost 5 bases. Looked up from germline, CDR1 is SGHVS and CDR2 is FQNEAQ. The CDR3 runs to 17 residues. The CDR3 loop reads CASSPGQRYSAHQPQHF. CDR3 DNA sequence: TGTGCCAGCAGCCCGGGACAGCGCTACTCTGCACATCAGCCCCAGCATTTT.

This clonotype occurred many times. The gene calls are TRBV6-2 or TRBV6-3 and TRBJ2-3; D is unresolved. CDR1 is MNHEY and CDR2 is SVGEGT in the germline V gene. V gave up 2 bases and J gave up 2 bases, with 8 bases separating them. This CDR3 comprises 14 residues. The CDR3 loop reads CASSYGGITDTQYF. CDR3 nucleotide sequence: TGTGCCAGCAGTTACGGCGGAATCACAGATACGCAGTATTTT.

The V call is TRBV24-1, the J call TRBJ2-1; possible D gene TRBD2, 6 bases. Trimming removed 0 bases at V and 0 bases at J, with 8 bases between. The CDR3 extends over 16 amino acids. Germline-derived CDR1 and CDR2 are KGHDR and SFDVKD. The CDR3 here is CATSDLGGSSYNEQFF. The CDR3 DNA reads TGTGCCACCAGTGATTTGGGGGGGAGCTCCTACAATGAGCAGTTCTTC.

This clonotype was counted between two and nine times. The chain uses TRBV2 and TRBJ2-7; weak D call: TRBD2 (6 bases). Germline V gene lookup returns CDR1 SNHLY and CDR2 FYNNEI. This CDR3 has 15 amino acids. Trimming stripped 6 bases from V and 9 bases from J, with 24 bases between. CDR3 DNA: TGTGCCAGCAGCGGGAGAGGACGGGAGACGGGACGGCAGTACTTC. It codes for CASSGRGRETGRQYF.

This clonotype has ten or more counts. The chain is built from TRBV7-2 and TRBJ2-3; D remains ambiguous. This CDR3 comprises 15 residues. CDR1 and CDR2 from the germline V gene are SGHTA and FQGNSA. The ends were cut back, 5 bases at V and 4 bases at J, with 16 bases in the middle. In DNA form, the CDR3 reads TGTGCCAGCAGCAACGGGTGGGCGCTCGCAGATACGCAGTATTTT. Translating it yields CASSNGWALADTQYF.

This clonotype was recorded at least ten times. The J gene is TRBJ2-1, the V gene TRBV7-2; the D is unclear. V shed 4 bases and J shed 8 bases, with 12 bases lying between them. The CDR3 has 13 residues. Germline CDR1 SGHTA, CDR2 FQGNSA. CDR3 in DNA: TGTGCCAGCAGCTCCTCCAATAAGGATGAGCAGTTCTTC. It codes for CASSSSNKDEQFF.

Worth noting for this clonotype: With a much larger clone just one base away, this may be a read error. V is TRBV7-6 and J is TRBJ1-1; possible D gene TRBD1, 5 bases. Germline V CDR1 and CDR2: SGHVS, FNYEAQ. The CDR3 has 13 amino acids. This CDR3 is CASSFREATESFF. In DNA, the CDR3 is TGTGCCAGCAGCTTCAGGGAGGCCACTGAATCTTTCTTT.

The chain couples TRBV30 to TRBJ2-1, with D possibly TRBD1 on 6 matching bases. Trimming took off 2 bases at V and 7 bases at J, with 15 bases between the two ends. The CDR3 is made up of 14 amino acids. Per germline, CDR1 GTSNPN and CDR2 SVGIG (reference sequence). CDR3 protein: CAWSFGGAKNEQFF. The CDR3 DNA reads TGTGCCTGGAGTTTTGGGGGCGCGAAAAATGAGCAGTTCTTC.

This clonotype was counted many times. The chain uses TRBV29-1 and TRBJ2-1; D is tentatively TRBD1 or TRBD2 (5 bases each). V lost 6 bases, J lost 5 bases, and 20 bases lay in between. The CDR3 length is 15 residues. In germline, CDR1 is SQVTM, CDR2 ANQGSEA. CDR3 bases: TGCAGCGTCCCCAGACTCGGGGCGACTAACAATGAGCAGTTCTTC. It is translated as CSVPRLGATNNEQFF.

This clonotype came up many times. V and J are TRBV7-2 and TRBJ2-1; D is uncertain. CDR1 SGHTA and CDR2 FQGNSA come from the germline V gene. Trimming took 5 bases from V and 6 from J, leaving 14 bases between them. This CDR3 contains 14 residues. CDR3: CASSPRSLSNEQFF. CDR3 DNA: TGTGCCAGCAGCCCCCGCTCCCTTTCCAATGAGCAGTTCTTC.

This clonotype was detected ten times or more. The V gene is TRBV7-8, the J gene TRBJ2-5; D is unclear. CDR3 length equals 10 residues. The germline V gene has CDR1 SGHVS and CDR2 FQNEAQ. Trimming cost V 5 bases and J 5 bases, with 3 bases left between them. CDR3 nucleotides: TGTGCCAGCAGCCACGAGACCCAGTACTTC. Its translation is CASSHETQYF.

The chain uses TRBV6-5 and TRBJ1-1, with 11 bases identical to TRBD1. Germline V gene sequence: CDR1 MNHEY, CDR2 SVGAGI. This CDR3 contains 14 residues. V gave up 5 bases and J gave up 8 bases; unmatched junction bases: 7. The CDR3: CASSDGDRGMEAFF. The CDR3 region has the DNA TGTGCCAGCAGTGACGGGGACAGGGGGATGGAAGCTTTCTTT.

This clonotype was seen many times. This sequence joins TRBV20-1 and TRBJ2-1, with a tentative D call TRBD1 (5 bases). Germline-derived CDR1 and CDR2 are DFQATT and SNEGSKA (reference sequence). The CDR3 runs 12 residues. The germline V and J ends were trimmed by 6 bases and 5 bases, with 11 bases remaining between them. The DNA of the CDR3 is TGCAGTGCCGCTCCACAGGACAATGAGCAGTTCTTC. Its translation is CSAAPQDNEQFF.

A note on this clonotype: An end of the junction differs from the germline gene, which may be a read error. V is TRBV12-3 or TRBV12-4 and J is TRBJ1-2; D uncertain. The CDR3 contains 15 residues. Written as DNA, the CDR3 is TGTGCCAGCAGTTTATTTTCTGGGATGTACTACGGCTACACCTTC. Protein product: CASSLFSGMYYGYTF.

This clonotype was seen ten or more times. This chain's CDR3 is CASTLGVGNYGYTF. The CDR3 DNA reads as TGTGCCAGCACCCTCGGGGTAGGAAACTATGGCTACACCTTC. The rearrangement uses TRBV12-3 or TRBV12-4 and TRBJ1-2; D not resolved. Trimming removed 7 bases at V and 2 bases at J, with 14 bases between. The CDR3 consists of 14 residues.

The gene calls are TRBV11-2 and TRBJ2-5, with TRBD2 matching over 9 bases. CDR1 and CDR2 from the germline V gene are SGHAT and FQNNGV. The CDR3 is 15 residues long. J gave up 4 bases and V 4 bases, and 7 bases lay outside the gene matches. The CDR3 here is CASSSSGTDGETQYF. CDR3 coding DNA: TGTGCCAGCAGCTCTAGCGGGACGGATGGAGAGACCCAGTACTTC.